This T cell receptor (beta chain) was obtained from a study of T-cell memory formation after mild COVID-19. Study information: TCR clusters were mostly confined to one donor each.

TCRdb re-analysed the 5' RACE reads in MiXCR, keeping a single row per CDR3 protein. Altogether around 510,000 distinct CDR3 sequences are present, 20% to 25% being singletons, with the ten largest covering under 8.5%. Study results and caveats: Mainly CM and EM harbored the contracting CD4+ clones; mainly EMRA harbored the CD8+ ones. A second wave of clones peaked on day 37, and their SARS-CoV-2 specificity went unconfirmed. Pre-infection memory harbored some responding clones, suggesting cross-reactive memory joined.

With V trimmed by 6 bases and J by 4 bases, 5 bases remained unmatched. Germline-derived CDR1 and CDR2 are MNHEY and SMNVEV (reference sequence). The CDR3 runs to 13 residues. This clonotype has only a few counts. Antigen specificity is unknown. This clonotype was sampled from an adult woman who had mild COVID-19 (a few samples of this study predate the infection). Cell type and time point are not known. Sequences were obtained from PBMCs or a T cell subset sorted from them (not recorded which). The chain combines TRBV27 with TRBJ2-5, with 7 bases that match TRBD1. The CDR3 DNA sequence: TGTGCCAGCAGCACAGGGGCAGGAGAGACCCAGTACTTC. Translated, it gives CASSTGAGETQYF.